This entry features one TCR beta chain sequence. It has no known antigen specificity. Per-base quality was not reported, and no clone a single base away is much larger than it. Reading from cysteine to phenylalanine, the CDR3 counts 14 amino acids. Here the CDR3 DNA is all that survives: 42 bases in frame from base 1. CDR1 and CDR2 are drawn from the germline V gene: SGHTA, FQGNSA. Trimming removed 6 bases from V and 4 bases from J, leaving 12 bases between the germline ends. The library was made by the immunoSEQ multiplex PCR assay. TCRdb's version of the immuneACCESS table is confined to in-frame rearrangements and falls short of the full clone set. An unresolved V gene accounts for under half of the shortfall where checked; the remainder is of unknown origin. The sample has about 13,000 clones on record, around 90% of them singletons. The ten biggest clones cover 12% of the sample. The data originate from a study of T cell changes during pregnancy in multiple sclerosis (dated by TCRdb to between 2019 and 2020). About the study as a whole: In women with multiple sclerosis, the researchers looked at how the T cell repertoire shifted as pregnancy progressed.

The chain is assembled from TRBV7-2 and TRBJ2-2; the D gene is not confidently resolved. The TCR originated in a female donor in good health, enrolled as a control in a pregnancy study. The sequencing used CD8+ T cells from peripheral blood mononuclear cells, collected after pregnancy. The sequenced DNA: TGTGCCAGCAGACTACGGTCGGGCACCGGGGAGCTGTTTTTT. It specifies CASRLRSGTGELFF.